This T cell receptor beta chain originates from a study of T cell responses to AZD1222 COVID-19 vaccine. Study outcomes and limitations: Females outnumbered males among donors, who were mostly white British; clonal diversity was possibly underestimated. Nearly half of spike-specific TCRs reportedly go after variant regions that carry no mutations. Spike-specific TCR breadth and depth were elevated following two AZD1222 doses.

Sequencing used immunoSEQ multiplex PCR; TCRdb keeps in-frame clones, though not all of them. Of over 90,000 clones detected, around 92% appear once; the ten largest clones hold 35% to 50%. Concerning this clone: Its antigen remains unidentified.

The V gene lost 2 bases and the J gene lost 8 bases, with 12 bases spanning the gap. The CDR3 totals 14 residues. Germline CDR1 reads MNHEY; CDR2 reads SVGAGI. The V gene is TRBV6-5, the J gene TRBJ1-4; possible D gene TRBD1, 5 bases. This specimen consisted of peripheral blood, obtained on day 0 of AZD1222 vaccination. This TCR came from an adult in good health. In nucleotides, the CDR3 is TGTGCCAGCAGTTACAGTCTGAGGGACGAAAAACTGTTTTTT. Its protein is CASSYSLRDEKLFF.